Each of the 26 T cell receptor beta chains below was sequenced from the same sample in a study of CXCR3-negative and CXCR3-positive naive CD8 T cells. The study, taken as a whole, reports: Naive cells positive for CXCR3 carried more hydrophobic TRB CDR3s than CXCR3-negative ones.

These receptors are not linked to any known antigen. The study made its TRB cDNA libraries by 5' RACE, adding UMI labels. TCRdb re-analyzed the 5' RACE reads; it lists each CDR3 protein once, without DNA. The sample table includes 50,000 to 70,000 distinct CDR3 sequences. Sequenced material: naive CXCR3+ CD8+ T cells from blood. Subset meaning: CD45RO-CCR7+CD27+CD95- naive CD8+ T cells expressing CXCR3 (TNR3+). These receptors all stem from a human donor in good health. Some clones in this sample may be carry-over from other donors' samples.

CDR3 in amino acids: CASSLWAEIDSHNEQFF. The J gene is TRBJ2-1, the V gene TRBV28. Germline values: CDR1 MDHEN, CDR2 SYDVKM. The CDR3 spans 17 residues.

This chain uses TRBV5-5 with TRBJ1-5. The CDR3 totals 12 residues. Per germline, CDR1 SGHKS and CDR2 YYEKEE (reference sequence). CDR3 residues: CASSLRMQPQHF.

The CDR3: CASSLAGAAEVGQPQHF. The chain is built from TRBV28 and TRBJ1-5; the D gene TCRdb calls, TRBD1, cannot be checked with no DNA. The germline gives CDR1 MDHEN, CDR2 SYDVKM. This CDR3 region has 17 residues.

The chain links TRBV4-2 to TRBJ1-4; TCRdb outputs TRBD1, but without DNA this stays unchecked. Per germline, CDR1 LGHNA and CDR2 YNFKEQ. The CDR3 extends over 18 amino acids. This CDR3 reads CASSSFPTRGTTNEKLFF.

The V gene is TRBV12-3 or TRBV12-4, the J gene TRBJ2-2; TCRdb proposes TRBD1, but this gene call is untestable without DNA. The CDR3 consists of 14 residues. CDR3 sequence reads: CASSLGVLQGKLFF.

This chain joins TRBV12-3 or TRBV12-4 and TRBJ1-5; TCRdb designates TRBD1, a call that cannot be tested without DNA. CDR3 length equals 16 residues. The CDR3 region is CASSPMGTGGNQPQHF.

V gene TRBV29-1 combines with J gene TRBJ2-2; as DNA is missing, the TRBD1 call by TCRdb cannot be tested. Germline CDR1 and CDR2: SQVTM and ANQGSEA. This CDR3 spans 15 amino acids. CDR3 protein: CSVESAGLNTGELFF.

The gene calls are TRBV12-3 or TRBV12-4 and TRBJ2-1; with no DNA, the TCRdb D assignment of TRBD1 cannot be verified. The CDR3 sequence is 11 residues long. The CDR3 loop reads CASDRYNEQFF.

V is TRBV29-1 and J is TRBJ1-2. The CDR3 has 12 residues. CDR1 and CDR2 (germline): SQVTM, ANQGSEA. Here the CDR3 reads CSVEPAAYGYTF.

V usage is TRBV7-3 and J usage is TRBJ2-1. In germline, CDR1 is SGHTA, CDR2 FQGTGA. The CDR3 length is 14 residues. The CDR3 loop is CASSEDSSYNEQFF.

V and J are TRBV4-3 and TRBJ1-5; TCRdb outputs TRBD1, but without DNA this stays unchecked. CDR1 LGHNA and CDR2 YSLEER come from the germline V gene. The CDR3 extends over 17 amino acids. The chain's CDR3 is CASSQWAQGGFDQPQHF.

The V gene is TRBV3-1, the J gene TRBJ2-5. The CDR3 has 16 amino acids. Germline values: CDR1 LGHDT, CDR2 YNNKEL (reference sequence). The CDR3 here is CASSQTAYVYQETQYF.

The J gene is TRBJ2-7, the V gene TRBV28; there is no DNA to check the TCRdb D call of TRBD2. Germline V gene lookup returns CDR1 MDHEN and CDR2 SYDVKM. The CDR3 spans 14 residues. The CDR3 loop reads CASREDRSSHEQYF.

The chain uses TRBV9 and TRBJ2-2; no DNA is available, so the TRBD2 call from TCRdb remains unchecked. The length of the CDR3 is 14 residues. The germline V gene has CDR1 SGDLS and CDR2 YYNGEE. The CDR3 region is CASSVGGGTGELFF.

This chain uses TRBV7-9 with TRBJ2-1. Germline CDR1 is SEHNR and CDR2 is FQNEAQ (reference sequence). CDR3 size: 18 residues. CDR3: CASSSLRAEATSYNEQFF.

The rearrangement joins TRBV2 to TRBJ2-4. The CDR3 is 11 amino acids. Per germline, CDR1 SNHLY and CDR2 FYNNEI. CDR3 amino acids: CASTRIAIQYF.

The V call is TRBV9, the J call TRBJ2-1; TCRdb's D call of TRBD1 is untestable without DNA. CDR3 length equals 19 residues. Germline assignment: CDR1 SGDLS and CDR2 YYNGEE. The chain's CDR3 is CASSVSRDRGAGAENEQFF.

The rearrangement links TRBV29-1 to TRBJ2-3; TCRdb's assignment of TRBD1 cannot be checked, as there is no DNA. CDR3 size: 14 residues. Germline assignment: CDR1 SQVTM and CDR2 ANQGSEA. The chain's CDR3 is CSVVWGRVTDTQYF.

This sequence joins TRBV13 and TRBJ2-3. The CDR3 contains 12 residues. From germline, CDR1 is PRHDT and CDR2 FYEKMQ (reference sequence). The CDR3 is CASSPYSDTQYF. The full variable domain, rest sourced from reference TRBV13 and TRBJ2-3, is AAGVIQSPRHLIKEKRETATLKCYPIPRHDTVYWYQQGPGQDPQFLISFYEKMQSDKGSIPDRFSAQQFSDYHSELNMSSLELGDSALYFCASSPYSDTQYFGPGTRLTVL.

The rearrangement joins TRBV4-3 to TRBJ1-6; TCRdb returns TRBD1, unconfirmable since there is no DNA. This CDR3 has 15 amino acids. Germline V gene sequence: CDR1 LGHNA, CDR2 YSLEER. The CDR3 is CASSQETGVNSPLHF.

The rearrangement uses TRBV6-5 and TRBJ2-5; TCRdb gives TRBD1 as the D gene, but with no DNA this cannot be confirmed. The CDR3 has 15 amino acids. The V gene's germline CDR1 is MNHEY and CDR2 SVGAGI. The CDR3 is CASSYSRTGLETQYF.

V and J are TRBV7-8 and TRBJ2-7; TCRdb reports TRBD1, a call that lacks DNA to check it against. The CDR3 extends over 15 amino acids. Germline values: CDR1 SGHVS, CDR2 FQNEAQ. The CDR3 loop is CASSSGPDSRYEQYF.

The chain couples TRBV7-2 to TRBJ2-7; lacking DNA, the TRBD2 call made by TCRdb goes unchecked. The germline V gene has CDR1 SGHTA and CDR2 FQGNSA. CDR3 size: 15 residues. The chain's CDR3 is CASSSRLAGSYEQYF. The full variable domain, in which reference TRBV7-2 and TRBJ2-7 provide the parts outside the CDR3, is GAGVSQSPSNKVTEKGKDVELRCDPISGHTALYWYRQSLGQGLEFLIYFQGNSAPDKSGLPSDRFSAERTGGSVSTLTIQRTQQEDSAVYLCASSSRLAGSYEQYFGPGTRLTVT.

J is TRBJ2-3 and V is TRBV9; TCRdb's D gene call, TRBD1, goes unchecked for lack of DNA. There are 15 residues in the CDR3. Germline CDR1 is SGDLS and CDR2 is YYNGEE. CDR3 residues: CASSVAGVPGDTQYF.

The chain has TRBV28 and TRBJ2-2; no DNA is available, so the TRBD1 call from TCRdb remains unchecked. The CDR3 loop spans 14 amino acids. Germline CDR1 MDHEN, CDR2 SYDVKM. CDR3 amino acids: CASSPLGSIGELFF.

This CDR3 is CASTDGTGFYNEQFF. This chain connects TRBV5-1 to TRBJ2-1; TCRdb selects TRBD1, and the lack of DNA leaves this call unchecked. The germline V gene encodes CDR1 SGHRS and CDR2 YFSETQ. The CDR3 is made up of 15 amino acids.